These 17 T cell receptor beta chains came from one sample sequenced in a study of Tregs in tolerant kidney transplant recipients. Here immunoSEQ multiplex PCR was the method, and the copy in TCRdb shows in-frame clones only, minus some. The sample totals 50,000 or so clones. Sequences were derived from CD4+ T cells from blood, sampled before the transplant. These receptors came from a human donor who received a combined kidney and bone marrow transplant.

About this clone itself: The CDR3 is cut off 3 residues early in the read; its end comes from the germline J gene. V and J are TRBV11-3 and TRBJ1-5; tentatively, D is TRBD1 (5 bases). The CDR3 consists of 15 residues. CDR1 SGHNT and CDR2 YENEEA come from the germline V gene. CDR3 residues: CASRLVKGWRQPQHF. The covered CDR3 bases are TGTGCAAGTCGCTTAGTGAAGGGGTGGCGACAGCCC.

On this clone: The read gets to within 3 residues of the CDR3 end, and the germline J gene fills in the rest. The chain links TRBV30 to TRBJ1-4, with TRBD1 as a possible D gene (6 bases). The ends were cut back, 1 base at V and 6 bases at J, with 12 bases in the middle. The germline CDR1 and CDR2 sequences are GTSNPN and SVGIG (reference sequence). The CDR3 is 14 residues long. CDR3 in amino acids: CAWSGQVGDEKLFF. The CDR3 bases that were read are TGTGCCTGGAGTGGACAGGTTGGGGATGAAAAA.

As to this clone: The CDR3 end falls 3 residues outside the read, so it is completed with the germline J gene. The chain carries TRBV19 and TRBJ2-2, with 15 bases matching TRBD2. J gave up 5 bases and V 9 bases, and 10 bases lay outside the gene matches. The CDR3 is made up of 17 amino acids. Germline lookup yields CDR1 LNHDA and CDR2 SQIVND (reference sequence). The covered CDR3 bases are TGTGCCAGCACCTCGGGACTAGCGGGGGGTCGGACCGGGGAG. It yields the protein CASTSGLAGGRTGE. The whole CDR3 sequence is CASTSGLAGGRTGELFF.

A word on this clone: The CDR3 is cut off 3 residues early in the read; its end comes from the germline J gene. The gene calls are TRBV29-1 and TRBJ2-5, with 7 bases matching TRBD1. The trim removed 7 bases at V and 0 bases at J, leaving 5 bases unmatched. Germline V CDR1 and CDR2: SQVTM, ANQGSEA. The CDR3 extends over 13 amino acids. The sequenced part of the CDR3 DNA is TGCAGCGCACAGGACAGGAACCAAGAGACC. Protein: CSAQDRNQET. The CDR3 in its entirety is CSAQDRNQETQYF.

Turning to this clone: The sequenced fragment ends 3 residues before the CDR3 boundary, so the rest is inferred from the germline J gene. The chain has TRBV5-1 and TRBJ1-1; 7 positions match TRBD1. V gave up 0 bases and J gave up 3 bases; unmatched junction bases: 8. Germline V gene sequence: CDR1 SGHRS, CDR2 YFSETQ. The CDR3 runs 16 residues. The part of the CDR3 DNA that was read is TGCGCCAGCAGCTTGGAAAGGGACAGCGTTGACACTGAA. Its translation is CASSLERDSVDTE. The CDR3, in full, reads CASSLERDSVDTEAFF.

Remarks on this clone: Read data end 3 residues before the CDR3 end; the end is taken from the germline J gene. This chain links TRBV20-1 with TRBJ1-2, with D unclear. CDR1 and CDR2 (germline): DFQATT, SNEGSKA (reference sequence). This CDR3 spans 12 amino acids. The DNA read from the CDR3 is TGCATAAGCGTCCCGTCCGCTAGGGGC. Translation: CISVPSARG. The complete CDR3 reads CISVPSARGYTF.

On this clone itself: The missing CDR3 end, 3 residues past where the read stops, is filled in from the germline J gene. V gene TRBV5-1 combines with J gene TRBJ2-3, with 8 bases identical to TRBD1. From germline, CDR1 is SGHRS and CDR2 YFSETQ. V lost 4 bases and J lost 7; bases outside the gene matches: 17. The CDR3 has 17 residues. Partial CDR3 DNA: TGCGCCAGCAGCACCGGGACAGGCTTGACAGCACAGAATACG. Translated, it gives CASSTGTGLTAQNT. The entire CDR3 sequence reads CASSTGTGLTAQNTQYF.

Concerning this clone itself: The read finishes 3 residues shy of the CDR3 end, and the germline J gene is used to complete it. The chain has TRBV18 and TRBJ1-2; possible D gene TRBD1, 5 bases. This CDR3 has 13 residues. Germline V gene lookup returns CDR1 KGHSH and CDR2 LQKENI. Between the trimmed V and J ends, which lost 3 bases and 6 bases, there was a span of 11 bases. The CDR3 reads CASSPSDSHGYTF. The covered CDR3 bases are TGTGCCAGCTCACCGAGCGACAGCCATGGC.

About this clone: The observed sequence ends 3 residues before the CDR3 terminus, with the missing tail filled in from the germline J gene. The chain employs TRBV18 and TRBJ2-1; D not certain. Per the germline V gene, CDR1 is KGHSH and CDR2 is LQKENI. The CDR3 extends over 15 amino acids. V gave up 0 bases and J gave up 5 bases, with 11 bases separating them. The CDR3: CASSPPNQSNNEQFF. The CDR3 DNA, read in part, is TGTGCCAGCTCACCACCGAATCAGAGTAACAATGAG.

With respect to this clone: The read stops 3 residues short of the end of the CDR3; the missing end is completed from the germline J gene. The V call is TRBV18, the J call TRBJ1-4; TRBD1 is a possible D gene (5 bases). The CDR3 has 15 residues. Germline-derived CDR1 and CDR2 are KGHSH and LQKENI. V was cut by 5 bases and J by 2 bases, with 12 bases left in between. This CDR3 is CASSSSQGTNEKLFF. The DNA read from the CDR3 is TGTGCCAGCTCATCGAGTCAGGGTACTAATGAAAAA.

Worth noting for this clone: The read is 3 residues too short to cover the CDR3 end, so that end is filled in from the germline J gene. V gene TRBV19 combines with J gene TRBJ2-5; 8 bases map to TRBD2. Germline V gene sequence: CDR1 LNHDA, CDR2 SQIVND (reference sequence). The CDR3 contains 14 residues. Unmatched junction bases numbered 5, after V lost 1 base and J lost 7 bases. CDR3 in amino acids: CASSIGETSVTQYF. The covered CDR3 bases are TGTGCCAGTAGTATAGGGGAGACTAGCGTGACC.

A note on this clone: Read sequence stops 3 residues before the CDR3 end, and the germline J gene provides the missing end. The rearrangement joins TRBV7-2 to TRBJ2-7; D gene unclear. Trimming left V 1 base short and J 6 bases short, with 7 bases between. The CDR3 covers 12 residues. Germline values: CDR1 SGHTA, CDR2 FQGNSA. The CDR3 reads CASSLVILEQYF. The CDR3 bases that were read are TGTGCCAGCAGCTTAGTTATACTCGAG.

As to this clone: With the read ending 3 residues before the CDR3 end, the germline J gene is used to fill in that end. The gene calls are TRBV30 and TRBJ1-2; D unresolved. Per the germline V gene, CDR1 is GTSNPN and CDR2 is SVGIG (reference sequence). The CDR3 is 14 amino acids. V was shortened by 0 bases and J by 4 bases, with 12 bases between the two germline ends. CDR3 amino acids: CAWSVPSKAYGYTF. The sequenced CDR3 bases are TGTGCCTGGAGTGTACCCTCAAAGGCCTATGGC.

The covered CDR3 bases are TGTGCCTGGCGACTAGCGGGAGCGGAGGGGACC. Amino acid sequence: CAWRLAGAEGT. The CDR3, in full, reads CAWRLAGAEGTQYF. The J gene is TRBJ2-5, the V gene TRBV30, with 12 positions matching TRBD2. From the germline J gene comes the end of the CDR3, since the read stops 3 residues before it. The ends lost 5 bases at V and 7 bases at J; junction bases unmatched: 8. The length of the CDR3 is 14 residues. Germline V gene lookup returns CDR1 GTSNPN and CDR2 SVGIG (reference sequence).

Note on this clone: The DNA ends 3 residues before the CDR3 does, and the rest of the CDR3 is filled in from the germline J gene. The J gene is TRBJ1-4, the V gene TRBV5-1; 10 bases align to TRBD1. The CDR3 has 14 amino acids. Germline V gives CDR1 SGHRS, CDR2 YFSETQ. The ends lost 4 bases at V and 5 bases at J; junction bases unmatched: 2. The part of the CDR3 DNA that was read is TGCGCCAGCAGCCGGGGACAGGGGAATGAAAAA. Its translation: CASSRGQGNEK. The complete CDR3 sequence is CASSRGQGNEKLFF.

As concerns this clone: The read comes to an end 3 residues before the CDR3 does, leaving the germline J gene to fill in the end. The chain has TRBV6-2 or TRBV6-3 and TRBJ2-5, with 10 bases lining up with TRBD2. The CDR3 runs 16 residues. Trimming cost V 2 bases and J 1 base; bases outside gene matches: 4. CDR1 and CDR2 (germline): MNHEY, SVGEGT. The DNA read from the CDR3 is TGTGCCAGCAGTTACACGAGACTAGCGGGCCAAGAGACC. Encoded protein: CASSYTRLAGQET. The full CDR3 protein reads CASSYTRLAGQETQYF.

A word on this clone: The read ends 3 residues shy of where the CDR3 ends; the end is completed using the germline J gene. The chain couples TRBV6-2 or TRBV6-3 to TRBJ1-1; no definite D call. The V gene's germline CDR1 is MNHEY and CDR2 SVGEGT. The CDR3 sequence is 13 residues long. Trimming left V 6 bases short and J 5 bases short, with 13 bases between. CDR3 bases read: TGTGCCAGCAGACAGACGGGGAGGACTGAA. Its protein product is CASRQTGRTE. The entire CDR3 protein reads CASRQTGRTEAFF.